This paragraph covers one T cell receptor beta chain sequence. Antigen specificity is unknown. TCRdb re-derived calls from the 5' RACE reads in MiXCR, one entry per CDR3 protein. The sample gives around 410,000 distinct CDR3 sequences, more than 20% of which show up once; over 10% is in the top ten. The sample is drawn from a study of T-cell memory formation after mild COVID-19. This CDR3 region has 16 residues. Germline V gene lookup returns CDR1 SGHTA and CDR2 FQGNSA. Trimming at V came to 4 bases and at J to 5 bases, leaving 11 bases not matched to a gene. The study, taken as a whole, reports: Day 15 to 85 contractors were CD4/CD8 balanced; later expanders leaned CD4+. SARS-CoV-2 specificity of second-wave clones peaking day 37 was unconfirmed.

Sequencing was performed on PBMCs or a T cell subset sorted from them (not recorded which). V is TRBV7-2 and J is TRBJ2-1; 7 nucleotides match TRBD2. This receptor was identified in an adult woman who had mild COVID-19 (a few samples of this study predate the infection). Cell type and time point are not known. The CDR3 DNA follows: TGTGCCAGCAGCTCTCCCGGCGGGGGTGCGAACAATGAGCAGTTCTTC. Protein sequence: CASSSPGGGANNEQFF.